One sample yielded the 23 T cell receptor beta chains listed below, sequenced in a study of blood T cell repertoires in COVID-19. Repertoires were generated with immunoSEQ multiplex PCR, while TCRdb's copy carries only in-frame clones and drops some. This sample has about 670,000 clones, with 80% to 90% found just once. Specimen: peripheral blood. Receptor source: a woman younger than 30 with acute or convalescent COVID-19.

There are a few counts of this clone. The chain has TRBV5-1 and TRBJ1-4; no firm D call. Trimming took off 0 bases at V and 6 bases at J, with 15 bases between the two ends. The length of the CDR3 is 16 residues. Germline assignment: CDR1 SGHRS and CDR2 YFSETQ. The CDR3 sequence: CASSLAHGVGDEKLFF. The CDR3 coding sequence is TGCGCCAGCAGCTTGGCCCACGGGGTTGGAGATGAAAAACTGTTTTTT.

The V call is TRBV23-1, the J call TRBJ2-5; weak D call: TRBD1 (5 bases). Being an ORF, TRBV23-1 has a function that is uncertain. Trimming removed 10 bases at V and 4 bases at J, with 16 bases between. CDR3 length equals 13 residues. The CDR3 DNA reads TGCGCCACCACCGTTAGTAGGGGAGAGACCCAGTACTTC. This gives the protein CATTVSRGETQYF.

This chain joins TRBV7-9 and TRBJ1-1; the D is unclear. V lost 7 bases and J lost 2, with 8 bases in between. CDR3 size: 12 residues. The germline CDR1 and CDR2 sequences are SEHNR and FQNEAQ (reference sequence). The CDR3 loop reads CASTASNTEAFF. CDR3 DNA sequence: TGTGCCAGCACAGCTAGTAACACTGAAGCTTTCTTT.

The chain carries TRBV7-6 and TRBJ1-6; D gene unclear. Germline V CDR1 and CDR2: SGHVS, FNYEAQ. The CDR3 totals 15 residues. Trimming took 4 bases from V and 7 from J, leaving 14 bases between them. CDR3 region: CASSSETGRNSPLHF. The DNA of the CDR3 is TGTGCCAGCAGCTCAGAGACTGGCCGGAATTCACCCCTCCACTTT. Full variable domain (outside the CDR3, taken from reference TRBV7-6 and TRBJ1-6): GAGVSQSPRYKVTKRGQDVALRCDPISGHVSLYWYRQALGQGPEFLTYFNYEAQQDKSGLPNDRFSAERPEGSISTLTIQRTEQRDSAMYRCASSSETGRNSPLHFGNGTRLTVT.

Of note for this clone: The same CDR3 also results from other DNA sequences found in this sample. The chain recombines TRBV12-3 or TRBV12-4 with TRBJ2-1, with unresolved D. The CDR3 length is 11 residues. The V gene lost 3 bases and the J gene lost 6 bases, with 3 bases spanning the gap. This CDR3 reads CASSLSNEQFF. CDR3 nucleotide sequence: TGTGCCAGCAGTTTGAGCAATGAGCAGTTCTTC.

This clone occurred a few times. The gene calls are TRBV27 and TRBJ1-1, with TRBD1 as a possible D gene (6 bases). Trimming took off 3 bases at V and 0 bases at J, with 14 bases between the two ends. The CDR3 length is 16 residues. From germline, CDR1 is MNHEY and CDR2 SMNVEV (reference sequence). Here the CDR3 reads CASSFGWGRVNTEAFF. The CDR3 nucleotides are TGTGCCAGCAGTTTTGGATGGGGGCGGGTGAACACTGAAGCTTTCTTT.

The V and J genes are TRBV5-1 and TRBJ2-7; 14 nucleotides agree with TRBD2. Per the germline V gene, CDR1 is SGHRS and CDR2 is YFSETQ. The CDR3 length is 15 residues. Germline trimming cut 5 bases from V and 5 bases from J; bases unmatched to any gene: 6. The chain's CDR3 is CASRSGLAGGHEQYF. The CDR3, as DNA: TGCGCCAGCAGGTCAGGACTAGCGGGGGGACACGAGCAGTACTTC.

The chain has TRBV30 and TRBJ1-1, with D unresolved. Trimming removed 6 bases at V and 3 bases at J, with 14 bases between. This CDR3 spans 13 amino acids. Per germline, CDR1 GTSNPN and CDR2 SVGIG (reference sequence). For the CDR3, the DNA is TGTGCCTGCGGATCTTGGGCTGACACTGAAGCTTTCTTT. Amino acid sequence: CACGSWADTEAFF.

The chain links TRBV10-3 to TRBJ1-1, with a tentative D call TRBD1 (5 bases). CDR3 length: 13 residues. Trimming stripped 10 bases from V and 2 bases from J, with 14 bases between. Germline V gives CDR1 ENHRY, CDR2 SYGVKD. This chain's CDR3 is CATQLQGNTEAFF. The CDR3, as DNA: TGTGCCACCCAATTGCAGGGAAACACTGAAGCTTTCTTT.

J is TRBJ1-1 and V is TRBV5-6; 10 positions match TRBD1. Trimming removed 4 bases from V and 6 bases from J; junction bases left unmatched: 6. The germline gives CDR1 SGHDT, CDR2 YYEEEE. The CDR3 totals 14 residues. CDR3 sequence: CASSGDRGIAEAFF. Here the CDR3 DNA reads TGTGCCAGCAGCGGGGACAGGGGTATTGCTGAAGCTTTCTTT.

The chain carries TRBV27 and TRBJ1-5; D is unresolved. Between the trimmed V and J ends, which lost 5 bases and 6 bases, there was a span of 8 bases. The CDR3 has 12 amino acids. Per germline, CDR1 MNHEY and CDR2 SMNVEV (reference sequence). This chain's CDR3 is CASSAPGQPQHF. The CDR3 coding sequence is TGTGCCAGCAGTGCGCCAGGTCAGCCCCAGCATTTT.

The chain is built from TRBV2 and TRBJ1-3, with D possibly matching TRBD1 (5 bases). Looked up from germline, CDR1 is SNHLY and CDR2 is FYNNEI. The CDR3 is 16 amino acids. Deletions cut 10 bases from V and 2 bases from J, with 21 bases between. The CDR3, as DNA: TGTGCCACCCTCCGTCGACGGGGAGGGGCTGGAAACACCATATATTTT. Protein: CATLRRRGGAGNTIYF.

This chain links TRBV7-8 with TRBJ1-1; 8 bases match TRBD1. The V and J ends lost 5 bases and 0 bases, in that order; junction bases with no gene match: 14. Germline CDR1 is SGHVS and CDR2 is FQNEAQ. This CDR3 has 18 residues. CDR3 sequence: CASSPRLDREMMNTEAFF. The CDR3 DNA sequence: TGTGCCAGCAGCCCCCGCCTGGACAGGGAAATGATGAACACTGAAGCTTTCTTT.

As DNA, the CDR3 is TGTGCCAGCAGCGCCTGGGACAGACGAACTGAAGCTTTCTTT. It encodes CASSAWDRRTEAFF. The chain joins TRBV3-1 (or the pseudogene TRBV3-2) to TRBJ1-1; 7 positions agree with TRBD1. The V gene end was trimmed by 5 bases and the J gene end by 5 bases; junction bases not matched to a gene: 8. Per the germline V gene, CDR1 is LGHDT and CDR2 is YNNKEL (reference sequence). The CDR3 has 14 residues.

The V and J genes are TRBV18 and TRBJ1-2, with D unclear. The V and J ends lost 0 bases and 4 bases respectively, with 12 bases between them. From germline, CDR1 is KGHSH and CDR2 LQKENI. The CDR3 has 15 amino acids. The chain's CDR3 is CASSPPRTGLYGYTF. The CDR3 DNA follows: TGTGCCAGCTCACCACCTCGGACTGGGCTCTATGGCTACACCTTC. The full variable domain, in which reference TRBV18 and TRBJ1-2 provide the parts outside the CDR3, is NAGVMQNPRHLVRRRGQEARLRCSPMKGHSHVYWYRQLPEEGLKFMVYLQKENIIDESGMPKERFSAEFPKEGPSILRIQQVVRGDSAAYFCASSPPRTGLYGYTFGSGTRLTVV.

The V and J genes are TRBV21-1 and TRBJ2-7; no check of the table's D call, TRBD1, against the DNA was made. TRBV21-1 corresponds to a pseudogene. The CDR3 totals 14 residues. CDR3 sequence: CASSNTGQPYEQYF. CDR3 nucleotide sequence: TGTGCCAGCAGCAATACGGGACAGCCTTACGAGCAGTACTTC.

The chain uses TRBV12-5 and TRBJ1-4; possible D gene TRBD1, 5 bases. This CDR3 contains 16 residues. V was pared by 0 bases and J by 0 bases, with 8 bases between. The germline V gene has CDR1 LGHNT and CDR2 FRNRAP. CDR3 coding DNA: TGTGCTAGTGGTTTGGTTCAGGGTGCAACTAATGAAAAACTGTTTTTT. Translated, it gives CASGLVQGATNEKLFF.

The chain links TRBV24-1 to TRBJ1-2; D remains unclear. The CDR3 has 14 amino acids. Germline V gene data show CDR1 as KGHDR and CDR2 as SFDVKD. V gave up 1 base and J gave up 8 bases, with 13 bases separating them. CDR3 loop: CATSDFPPVAGYTF. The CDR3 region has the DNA TGTGCCACCAGTGATTTTCCCCCAGTCGCCGGCTACACCTTC.

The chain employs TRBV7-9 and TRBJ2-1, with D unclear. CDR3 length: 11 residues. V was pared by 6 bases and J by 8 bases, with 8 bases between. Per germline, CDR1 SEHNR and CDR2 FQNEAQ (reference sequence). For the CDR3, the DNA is TGTGCCAGCAGAGAGATCGATGAGCAGTTCTTC. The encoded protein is CASREIDEQFF.

CDR3 sequence: CASSEADGGVTNEKLFF. CDR3 DNA sequence: TGTGCCAGCAGTGAAGCTGATGGAGGGGTAACTAATGAAAAACTGTTTTTT. The V call is TRBV6-1, the J call TRBJ1-4, with D possibly matching TRBD1 (5 bases). Trimming left V 0 bases short and J 1 base short, with 12 bases between. Germline V lookup: CDR1 MNHNS, CDR2 SASEGT. The CDR3 covers 17 residues.

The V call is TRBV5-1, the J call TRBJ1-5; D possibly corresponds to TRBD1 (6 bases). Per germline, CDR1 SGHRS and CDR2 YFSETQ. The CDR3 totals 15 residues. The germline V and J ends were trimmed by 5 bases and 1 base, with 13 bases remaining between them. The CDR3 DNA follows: TGCGCCAGCAGGGCGACAGGCGGGAGCAATCAGCCCCAGCATTTT. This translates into CASRATGGSNQPQHF.

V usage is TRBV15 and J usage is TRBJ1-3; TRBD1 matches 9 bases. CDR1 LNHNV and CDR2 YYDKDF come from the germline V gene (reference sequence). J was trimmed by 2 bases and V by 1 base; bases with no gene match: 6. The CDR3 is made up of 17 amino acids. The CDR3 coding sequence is TGTGCCACCAGCAGAGGGGGACAGGGAATCCCTGGAAACACCATATATTTT. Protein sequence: CATSRGGQGIPGNTIYF.

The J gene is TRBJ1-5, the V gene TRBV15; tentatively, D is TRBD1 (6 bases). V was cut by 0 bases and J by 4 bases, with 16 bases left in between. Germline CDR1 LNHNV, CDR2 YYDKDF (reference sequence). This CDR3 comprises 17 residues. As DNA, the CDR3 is TGTGCCACCAGCAGAGATGATGGGGGCGCGAAGAATCAGCCCCAGCATTTT. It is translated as CATSRDDGGAKNQPQHF.